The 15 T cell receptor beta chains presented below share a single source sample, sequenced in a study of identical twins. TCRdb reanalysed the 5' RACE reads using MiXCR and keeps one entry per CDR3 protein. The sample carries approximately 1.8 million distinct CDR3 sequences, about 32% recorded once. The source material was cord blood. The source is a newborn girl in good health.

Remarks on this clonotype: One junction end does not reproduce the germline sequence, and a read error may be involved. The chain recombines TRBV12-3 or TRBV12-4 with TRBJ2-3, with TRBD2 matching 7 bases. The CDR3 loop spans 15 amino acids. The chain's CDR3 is CASSLSVAGTDTRYF. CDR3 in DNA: TGTGCCAGCAGTTTATCGGTAGCGGGCACAGATACGCGGTATTTT.

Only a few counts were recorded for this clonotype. The DNA of the CDR3 is TGTGCCAGCAGCCAAGTAAAGGGAGGCTACACCTTC. This translates into CASSQVKGGYTF. This chain uses TRBV3-1 with TRBJ1-2; no clear D. The germline gives CDR1 LGHDT, CDR2 YNNKEL (reference sequence). The V end lost 1 base, the J end lost 8 bases, and 8 bases lay between the germline ends. This CDR3 has 12 amino acids.

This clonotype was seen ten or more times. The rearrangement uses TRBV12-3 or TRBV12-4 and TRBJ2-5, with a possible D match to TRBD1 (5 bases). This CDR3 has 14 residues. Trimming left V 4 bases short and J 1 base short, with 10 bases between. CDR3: CASSSRQIQETQYF. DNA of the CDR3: TGTGCCAGCAGTTCTCGACAGATCCAAGAGACCCAGTACTTC.

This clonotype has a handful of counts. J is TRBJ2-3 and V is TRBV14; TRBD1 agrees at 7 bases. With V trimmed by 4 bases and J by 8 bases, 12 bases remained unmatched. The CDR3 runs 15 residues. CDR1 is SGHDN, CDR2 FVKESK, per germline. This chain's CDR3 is CASSPWAGPGGTQYF. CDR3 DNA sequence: TGTGCCAGCAGCCCATGGGCCGGCCCAGGGGGTACGCAGTATTTT. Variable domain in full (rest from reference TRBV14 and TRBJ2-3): EAGVTQFPSHSVIEKGQTVTLRCDPISGHDNLYWYRRVMGKEIKFLLHFVKESKQDESGMPNNRFLAERTGGTYSTLKVQPAELEDSGVYFCASSPWAGPGGTQYFGPGTRLTVL.

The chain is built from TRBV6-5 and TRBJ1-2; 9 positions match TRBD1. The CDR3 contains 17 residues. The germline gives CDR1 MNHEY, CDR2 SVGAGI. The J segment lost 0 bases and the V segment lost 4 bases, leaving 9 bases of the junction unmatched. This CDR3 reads CASSSRDREDPNYGYTF. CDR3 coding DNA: TGTGCCAGCAGTTCCCGGGACAGGGAAGACCCTAACTATGGCTACACCTTC.

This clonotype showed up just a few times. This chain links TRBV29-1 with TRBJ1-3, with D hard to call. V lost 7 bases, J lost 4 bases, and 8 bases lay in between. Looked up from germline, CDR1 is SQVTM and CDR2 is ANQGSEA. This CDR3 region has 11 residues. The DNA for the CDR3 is TGCAGCGCTGGGTTCGGAAACACCATATATTTT. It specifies CSAGFGNTIYF.

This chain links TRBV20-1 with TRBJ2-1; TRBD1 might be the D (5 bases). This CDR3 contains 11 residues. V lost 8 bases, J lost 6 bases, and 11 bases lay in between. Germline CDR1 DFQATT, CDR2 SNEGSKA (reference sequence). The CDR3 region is CSPYTGNEQFF. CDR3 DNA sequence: TGCAGTCCGTATACAGGCAATGAGCAGTTCTTC.

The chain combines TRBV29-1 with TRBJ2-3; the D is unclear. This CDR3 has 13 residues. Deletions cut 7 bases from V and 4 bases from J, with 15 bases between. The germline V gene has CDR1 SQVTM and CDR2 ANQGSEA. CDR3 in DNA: TGCAGCGCTTTTCCCGATTCCTCAGATACGCAGTATTTT. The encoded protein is CSAFPDSSDTQYF.

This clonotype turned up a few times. The CDR3 spells CASSLGLAGVRSYEQYF. The CDR3 DNA follows: TGCGCCAGCAGCTTGGGTCTAGCGGGGGTGCGGTCCTACGAGCAGTACTTC. The chain recombines TRBV5-1 with TRBJ2-7, with 10 positions matching TRBD2. Trimming at V came to 0 bases and at J to 1 base, leaving 7 bases not matched to a gene. CDR1 SGHRS and CDR2 YFSETQ come from the germline V gene. This CDR3 has 17 residues.

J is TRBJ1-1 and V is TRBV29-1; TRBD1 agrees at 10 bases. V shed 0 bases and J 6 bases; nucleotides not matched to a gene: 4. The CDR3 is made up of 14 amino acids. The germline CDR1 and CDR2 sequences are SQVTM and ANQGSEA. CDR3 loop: CSVEDRGQGAEAFF. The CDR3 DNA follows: TGCAGCGTTGAAGATCGCGGACAGGGGGCTGAAGCTTTCTTT.

The CDR3 DNA reads TGCAGTGCTAAGGATCTTACATCGCCCCCTAATGAGCAGTTCTTC. The encoded protein is CSAKDLTSPPNEQFF. The J gene is TRBJ2-1, the V gene TRBV20-1; D not certain. Trimming cost V 4 bases and J 7 bases, with 20 bases left between them. Germline V lookup: CDR1 DFQATT, CDR2 SNEGSKA (reference sequence). This CDR3 has 15 amino acids.

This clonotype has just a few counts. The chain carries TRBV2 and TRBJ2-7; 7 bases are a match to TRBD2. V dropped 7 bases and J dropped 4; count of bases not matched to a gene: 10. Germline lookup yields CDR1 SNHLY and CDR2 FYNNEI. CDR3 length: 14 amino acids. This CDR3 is CASTPTSPPYEQYF. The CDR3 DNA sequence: TGTGCCAGCACTCCGACTAGCCCGCCTTACGAGCAGTACTTC.

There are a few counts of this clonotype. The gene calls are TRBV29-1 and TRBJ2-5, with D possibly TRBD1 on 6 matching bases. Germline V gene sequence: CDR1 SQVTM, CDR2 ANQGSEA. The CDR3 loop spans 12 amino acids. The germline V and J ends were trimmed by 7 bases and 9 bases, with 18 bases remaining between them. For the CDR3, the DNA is TGCAGCGGGGCAACAGGGACAAGCGCCCAGTACTTC. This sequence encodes CSGATGTSAQYF.

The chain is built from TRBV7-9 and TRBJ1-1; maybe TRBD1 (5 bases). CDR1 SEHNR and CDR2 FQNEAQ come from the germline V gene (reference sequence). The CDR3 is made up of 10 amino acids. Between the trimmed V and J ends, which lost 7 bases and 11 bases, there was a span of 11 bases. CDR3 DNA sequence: TGTGCCAGCATGGGGGGTCGGGCTTTCTTT. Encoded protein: CASMGGRAFF.

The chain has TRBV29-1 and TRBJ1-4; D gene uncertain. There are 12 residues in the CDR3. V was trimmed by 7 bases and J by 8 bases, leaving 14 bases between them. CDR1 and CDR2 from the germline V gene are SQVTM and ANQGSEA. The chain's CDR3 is CSALGYKEKLFF. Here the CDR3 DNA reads TGCAGCGCCCTGGGGTACAAGGAAAAACTGTTTTTT.